This T cell receptor (beta chain) was captured in a study of blood T cells in healthy people across ages. Then a second PCR, running roughly 6 to 12 cycles, was carried out with a sample-barcoded 5' primer and a J-beta primer mix. The study obtained at least 3 million CDR3-containing paired-end reads from every sample. TCRdb reprocessed the 5' RACE reads with MiXCR, giving one entry per CDR3 protein. This sample has about 1.5 million distinct CDR3 sequences, with roughly 45% found just once. The CDR3 consists of 16 residues. V lost 8 bases and J 2 bases, leaving 22 bases between the germline ends. Germline values: CDR1 SGHRS, CDR2 YFSETQ. This clonotype was seen a single time.

Sequencing was performed on blood. The V and J genes are TRBV5-1 and TRBJ1-2, with D possibly matching TRBD1 (5 bases). The receptor's source is a woman under 30 in good health. As DNA, the CDR3 is TGCGCCAGAAACCGGCGGGACTTAGGGTCAAACTATGGCTACACCTTC. Translated, it gives CARNRRDLGSNYGYTF.